The 9 T cell receptor beta chains reported below all come from one sample, sequenced in a study of Tregs in tolerant kidney transplant recipients. The nonmyeloablative bone marrow transplants came from related graft donors, with transient mixed chimerism. The protocol was immunoSEQ multiplex PCR, while the TCRdb copy is restricted to in-frame clones and leaves out a portion. The table includes roughly 80,000 clones, roughly nine tenths detected once. Sequenced material: CD4+ T cells from blood (PBMCs), taken 24 months after the transplant. All receptors derive from a human patient who received a combined kidney and bone marrow transplant. The graft donor may have given rise to some T cells.

The chain has TRBV4-3 and TRBJ2-4; possible D gene TRBD1, 6 bases. This CDR3 is built from 21 residues. Trimming took off 1 base at V and 0 bases at J, with 25 bases between the two ends. The germline CDR1 and CDR2 sequences are LGHNA and YSLEER. The CDR3 DNA reads as TGCGCCAGCAGCCAAGCTTGGTCGCCAGGGGTCCAGATGGTAGCCAAAAACATTCAGTACTTC. It encodes CASSQAWSPGVQMVAKNIQYF.

This sequence joins TRBV18 and TRBJ2-2; 7 nucleotides match TRBD2. The germline CDR1 and CDR2 sequences are KGHSH and LQKENI. The CDR3 is 15 amino acids. The ends lost 3 bases at V and 2 bases at J; junction bases unmatched: 3. The CDR3 DNA sequence: TGTGCCAGCTCACCTAGCGGGCTTAACACCGGGGAGCTGTTTTTT. It specifies CASSPSGLNTGELFF.

The chain carries TRBV28 and TRBJ2-1, with D perhaps matching TRBD2 (6 bases). Germline CDR1 is MDHEN and CDR2 is SYDVKM. V lost 3 bases, J lost 1 base, and 13 bases lay in between. The CDR3 consists of 16 residues. This CDR3 is CASSLSGSQSYNEQFF. The CDR3 coding sequence is TGTGCCAGCAGTTTGAGCGGGTCGCAATCCTACAATGAGCAGTTCTTC.

The J gene is TRBJ1-1, the V gene TRBV5-1; the D gene is possibly TRBD1 (5 bases). V lost 4 bases and J 2 bases, leaving 12 bases between the germline ends. Germline V gives CDR1 SGHRS, CDR2 YFSETQ. The CDR3 has 14 amino acids. CDR3: CASSPGDFNTEAFF. In nucleotides, the CDR3 is TGCGCCAGCAGCCCTGGGGACTTTAACACTGAAGCTTTCTTT.

The rearrangement uses TRBV6-5 and TRBJ2-7; D possibly corresponds to TRBD2 (6 bases). Germline loops: CDR1 MNHEY, CDR2 SVGAGI. V was clipped by 0 bases and J by 4 bases, with 13 bases between them. The CDR3 contains 15 residues. CDR3 in DNA: TGTGCCAGCAGTTACTCGTGGGGGAGGCCTTACGAGCAGTACTTC. Protein sequence: CASSYSWGRPYEQYF.

The chain carries TRBV19 and TRBJ2-7, with 10 nucleotides matching TRBD2. V dropped 3 bases and J dropped 0; count of bases not matched to a gene: 2. This CDR3 comprises 15 residues. CDR1 LNHDA and CDR2 SQIVND come from the germline V gene (reference sequence). This chain's CDR3 is CASSMGLATSYEQYF. The CDR3, as DNA: TGTGCCAGTAGTATGGGACTAGCGACCTCCTACGAGCAGTACTTC.

The chain employs TRBV6-5 and TRBJ2-7, with 8 positions matching TRBD1. V shed 0 bases and J 2 bases; nucleotides not matched to a gene: 3. The CDR3 length is 15 residues. Germline V gene lookup returns CDR1 MNHEY and CDR2 SVGAGI. The CDR3 spells CASSYSAGQAYEQYF. The CDR3 DNA reads as TGTGCCAGCAGTTACTCGGCGGGACAGGCCTACGAGCAGTACTTC.

The V gene is TRBV5-4, the J gene TRBJ1-2, with D unresolved. Trimming left V 0 bases short and J 4 bases short, with 13 bases between. The V gene's germline CDR1 is SGHNT and CDR2 YYREEE (reference sequence). The CDR3 sequence is 15 residues long. CDR3 protein: CASSLAESDFYGYTF. As DNA, the CDR3 is TGTGCCAGCAGCTTGGCGGAGTCCGACTTCTATGGCTACACCTTC. The full variable domain, its missing parts supplied by reference TRBV5-4 and TRBJ1-2, is ETGVTQSPTHLIKTRGQQVTLRCSSQSGHNTVSWYQQALGQGPQFIFQYYREEENGRGNFPPRFSGLQFPNYSSELNVNALELDDSALYLCASSLAESDFYGYTFGSGTRLTVV.

This rearrangement joins TRBV7-9 to TRBJ2-3; TRBD2 agrees at 12 bases. The V segment lost 2 bases and the J segment 1 base; nucleotides outside the gene matches: 7. CDR1 and CDR2 from the germline V gene are SEHNR and FQNEAQ (reference sequence). The CDR3 sequence is 18 residues long. CDR3 sequence: CASSLSSGGASGTDTQYF. The CDR3 bases are TGTGCCAGCAGCTTATCTAGCGGGGGGGCTTCGGGCACAGATACGCAGTATTTT.